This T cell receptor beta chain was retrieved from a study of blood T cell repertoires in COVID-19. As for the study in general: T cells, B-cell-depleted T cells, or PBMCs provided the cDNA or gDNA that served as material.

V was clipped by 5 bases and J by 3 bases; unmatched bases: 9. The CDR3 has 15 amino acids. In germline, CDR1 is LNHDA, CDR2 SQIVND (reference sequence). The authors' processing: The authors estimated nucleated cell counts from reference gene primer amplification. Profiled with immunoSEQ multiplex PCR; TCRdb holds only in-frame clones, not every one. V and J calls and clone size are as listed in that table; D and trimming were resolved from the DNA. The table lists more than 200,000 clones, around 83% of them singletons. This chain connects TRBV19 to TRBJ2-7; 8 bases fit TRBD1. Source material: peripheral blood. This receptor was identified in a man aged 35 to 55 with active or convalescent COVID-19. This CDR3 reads CASSAQGTGGYEQYF. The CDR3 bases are TGTGCCAGTAGTGCCCAAGGGACAGGAGGCTACGAGCAGTACTTC.